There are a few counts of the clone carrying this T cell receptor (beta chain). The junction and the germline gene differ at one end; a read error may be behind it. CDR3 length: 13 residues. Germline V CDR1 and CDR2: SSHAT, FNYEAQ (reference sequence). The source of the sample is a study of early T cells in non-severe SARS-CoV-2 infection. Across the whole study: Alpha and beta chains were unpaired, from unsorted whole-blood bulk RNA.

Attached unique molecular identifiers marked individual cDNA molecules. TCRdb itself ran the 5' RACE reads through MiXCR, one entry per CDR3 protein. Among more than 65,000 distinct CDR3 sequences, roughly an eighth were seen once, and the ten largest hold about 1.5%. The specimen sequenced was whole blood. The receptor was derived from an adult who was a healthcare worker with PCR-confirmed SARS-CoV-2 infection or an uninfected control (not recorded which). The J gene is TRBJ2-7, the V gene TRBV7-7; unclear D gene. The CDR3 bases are TGTGCTAGCAGCTTAGGGAAGGGAAACGAGCAGTACTTC. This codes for CASSLGKGNEQYF.